This T cell receptor beta chain was identified in a study of T cell repertoires in cytomegalovirus infection. Study details: Recently identified HLA-C-restricted CMV epitopes were among the peptides used.

TCRdb itself ran the reads through MiXCR, one entry per CDR3 protein. The sample carries roughly 990,000 distinct CDR3 sequences, roughly 31% recorded once. Overall study findings and caveats: In two of eight donors, the top clonotype was HLA-C-restricted CMV-specific. Cumulative frequency of public TCR beta families picked out carriers of CMV plus the relevant HLA.

In its sample, this clonotype was seen a few times. Its antigen is as yet unknown. Germline CDR1 reads SGHAT; CDR2 reads FQNNGV. After removal of 6 bases from V and 3 bases from J, the junction contained 8 bases not matched to a gene. The CDR3 has 15 amino acids. The source was cultured CD8+ T cells from PBMCs, collected from culture after CMV antigen stimulation. The source of this sequence is a human donor in good health (CMV status not recorded). Some clones in this sample may be carry-over from other donors' samples. V usage is TRBV11-2 and J usage is TRBJ2-3, with 8 bases identical to TRBD1. The DNA of the CDR3 is TGTGCCAGCAGACCTCAGGGGGCAGGTACAGATACGCAGTATTTT. Translation gives CASRPQGAGTDTQYF.